The 18 T cell receptor beta chains reported below all come from one sample, sequenced in a study of CD8+ T cells in alopecia areata. cDNA serving as the sequencing template came from extracted, reverse transcribed RNA. TCRdb's table, derived via immunoSEQ multiplex PCR, lists solely in-frame clones and lacks some. The data hold approximately 89,000 clones, with roughly 51% observed a single time. Source material: NKG2D-high CD8+ T cells sorted from blood. The receptors were gathered from a human donor with alopecia areata.

This clone was picked up a small number of times. V is TRBV21-1 and J is TRBJ2-7; the table gives TRBD1 as D, unverified against the DNA. TRBV21-1 is given as a pseudogene. This CDR3 region has 13 residues. The CDR3 nucleotides are TGTGCCAGCAGCAAATGTGGCTCTTACGAGCAGTACTTC. Residues: CASSKCGSYEQYF.

V is TRBV29-1 and J is TRBJ1-4; D is perhaps TRBD1 (5 bases). The V end was cut by 1 base, the J end by 5 bases, with 11 bases between. In germline, CDR1 is SQVTM, CDR2 ANQGSEA. The CDR3 is 14 residues long. The CDR3 DNA sequence: TGCAGCGTTGAAGGGGACCAAAGCAATGAAAAACTGTTTTTT. Amino acids: CSVEGDQSNEKLFF.

The V and J genes are TRBV4-2 and TRBJ2-1; perhaps D is TRBD1 or TRBD2 (5 bases each). Germline CDR1 is LGHNA and CDR2 is YNFKEQ. V was clipped by 0 bases and J by 6 bases, with 12 bases between them. The CDR3 loop spans 15 amino acids. CDR3 amino acids: CASSQDQARGNEQFF. The CDR3 bases are TGTGCCAGCAGCCAAGATCAAGCGAGGGGCAATGAGCAGTTCTTC.

This clone was observed a few times. The chain combines TRBV9 with TRBJ2-1, with 11 bases aligning to TRBD2. The V segment lost 4 bases and the J segment 6 bases; nucleotides outside the gene matches: 9. The germline gives CDR1 SGDLS, CDR2 YYNGEE. The CDR3 totals 16 residues. The CDR3 here is CASSPGGGLAVNEQFF. The CDR3 DNA reads TGTGCCAGCAGCCCCGGGGGGGGACTAGCGGTCAATGAGCAGTTCTTC.

This chain joins TRBV29-1 and TRBJ2-6, with D perhaps matching TRBD1 or TRBD2 (5 bases each). CDR3 length: 16 amino acids. The V end lost 3 bases, the J end lost 1 base, and 13 bases lay between the germline ends. Per the germline V gene, CDR1 is SQVTM and CDR2 is ANQGSEA. The CDR3 bases are TGCAGCGTTGACCAGGGAGATACGTCTGGGGCCAACGTCCTGACTTTC. Translated, it gives CSVDQGDTSGANVLTF.

In its sample, this clone was seen a few times. V gene TRBV28 combines with J gene TRBJ2-5; no definite D call. Germline CDR1 MDHEN, CDR2 SYDVKM. The CDR3 totals 15 residues. Trimming left V 2 bases short and J 5 bases short, with 15 bases between. CDR3 coding DNA: TGTGCCAGCAGTTTAGGAGTCGGGCCCGGGGAGACCCAGTACTTC. This sequence encodes CASSLGVGPGETQYF. Full variable domain (outside the CDR3, taken from reference TRBV28 and TRBJ2-5): DVKVTQSSRYLVKRTGEKVFLECVQDMDHENMFWYRQDPGLGLRLIYFSYDVKMKEKGDIPEGYSVSREKKERFSLILESASTNQTSMYLCASSLGVGPGETQYFGPGTRLLVL.

The V gene is TRBV27, the J gene TRBJ2-3; D not certain. V was shortened by 7 bases and J by 3 bases, with 8 bases between the two germline ends. The CDR3 is 12 residues long. Germline V gene data show CDR1 as MNHEY and CDR2 as SMNVEV (reference sequence). CDR3 loop: CASTGITDTQYF. The CDR3 nucleotides read TGTGCCAGCACTGGGATAACAGATACGCAGTATTTT.

The chain links TRBV27 to TRBJ1-2; tentative D call: TRBD1 (5 bases). With 2 bases removed from V and 2 bases from J, the gap between germline ends came to 9 bases. The CDR3 is 14 amino acids. The germline CDR1 and CDR2 sequences are MNHEY and SMNVEV (reference sequence). DNA of the CDR3: TGTGCCAGCAGTTTAAGGGGAGAAAACTATGGCTACACCTTC. Encoded protein: CASSLRGENYGYTF.

This clone came up a few times. Here the CDR3 DNA reads TGCAGCGTTGTTCCCGTCGAGTGGTCCGGGACGGCCTCCTACAATGAGCAGTTCTTC. As protein: CSVVPVEWSGTASYNEQFF. The rearrangement links TRBV29-1 to TRBJ2-1; the D call may be TRBD1 or TRBD2 (5 bases each). Germline V gene lookup returns CDR1 SQVTM and CDR2 ANQGSEA. The V end lost 4 bases, the J end lost 0 bases, and 25 bases lay between the germline ends. This CDR3 region has 19 residues.

The chain couples TRBV5-4 to TRBJ2-5, with unresolved D. From germline, CDR1 is SGHNT and CDR2 YYREEE (reference sequence). V was shortened by 2 bases and J by 2 bases, with 7 bases between the two germline ends. This CDR3 spans 13 amino acids. Here the CDR3 reads CASSLDPQETQYF. The CDR3 nucleotides read TGTGCCAGCAGCTTAGACCCGCAAGAGACCCAGTACTTC.

The chain combines TRBV27 with TRBJ1-1; D gene uncertain. The CDR3 runs 15 residues. Per germline, CDR1 MNHEY and CDR2 SMNVEV (reference sequence). Trimming took off 5 bases at V and 2 bases at J, with 15 bases between the two ends. The CDR3 nucleotides read TGTGCCAGCAGTGCGACCTTGGCAGTTAACACTGAAGCTTTCTTT. Translated: CASSATLAVNTEAFF.

This clone was seen more than once but under ten times. Written as DNA, the CDR3 is TGTGCCAGCAGCTATAGCGGGGGGCAAGATACGCAGTATTTT. This sequence encodes CASSYSGGQDTQYF. V and J are TRBV9 and TRBJ2-3, with 10 bases identical to TRBD2. CDR1 is SGDLS, CDR2 YYNGEE, per germline. The CDR3 contains 14 residues. Germline trimming cut 4 bases from V and 5 bases from J; bases unmatched to any gene: 4.

This clone was seen more than once but under ten times. The chain couples TRBV6-6 to TRBJ1-2; D is unresolved. The V end was cut by 2 bases, the J end by 3 bases, with 10 bases between. Looked up from germline, CDR1 is MNHNY and CDR2 is SVGAGI (reference sequence). The CDR3 contains 14 residues. This CDR3 is CASSYGPPHYGYTF. The CDR3 DNA sequence: TGTGCCAGCAGTTACGGCCCTCCGCACTATGGCTACACCTTC.

The gene calls are TRBV20-1 and TRBJ1-4, with D possibly TRBD1 on 5 matching bases. The CDR3 loop spans 11 amino acids. From germline, CDR1 is DFQATT and CDR2 SNEGSKA (reference sequence). Trimming stripped 3 bases from V and 13 bases from J, with 12 bases between. Written as DNA, the CDR3 is TGCAGTGCTAGTACCGGGACCCTACTGTTTTTT. This encodes CSASTGTLLFF.

Turning to this clone: This same CDR3 is encoded by further DNA sequences in the sample. Here the CDR3 DNA reads TGTGCCAGCAGTTACTCTGGGGCCAACGTCCTGACTTTC. Its protein product is CASSYSGANVLTF. V gene TRBV27 combines with J gene TRBJ2-6; no definite D call. The V gene's germline CDR1 is MNHEY and CDR2 SMNVEV (reference sequence). V was clipped by 4 bases and J by 0 bases, with 1 base between them. The CDR3 is 13 amino acids.

The rearrangement links TRBV13 to TRBJ2-7, with 8 bases aligning to TRBD1. CDR1 is PRHDT and CDR2 is FYEKMQ in the germline V gene (reference sequence). The CDR3 is 16 residues long. The junction had 14 bases not matched to a gene; V was cut back by 1 base and J by 9 bases. Here the CDR3 DNA reads TGTGCCAGCAGCTTAGACGGAGGGCAGGGGGCTGGCGGGCAGTACTTC. Translation: CASSLDGGQGAGGQYF. Together with reference TRBV13 and TRBJ2-7, the CDR3 gives the full variable domain: AAGVIQSPRHLIKEKRETATLKCYPIPRHDTVYWYQQGPGQDPQFLISFYEKMQSDKGSIPDRFSAQQFSDYHSELNMSSLELGDSALYFCASSLDGGQGAGGQYFGPGTRLTVT.

The V and J genes are TRBV27 and TRBJ2-1, with TRBD1 identical over 9 bases. The CDR3 loop spans 16 amino acids. J gave up 0 bases and V 3 bases, and 3 bases lay outside the gene matches. Germline CDR1 MNHEY, CDR2 SMNVEV (reference sequence). The CDR3, as DNA: TGTGCCAGCAGTTTTGGGACAGGGCTCTCCTACAATGAGCAGTTCTTC. It yields the protein CASSFGTGLSYNEQFF.

In its sample, this clone was seen a few times. The chain uses TRBV30 and TRBJ2-3; D may be TRBD1 (5 bases). The CDR3 is made up of 15 amino acids. Germline CDR1 and CDR2: GTSNPN and SVGIG (reference sequence). Trimming cost V 5 bases and J 10 bases, with 25 bases left between them. DNA of the CDR3: TGTGCCTGGTATACACAAGGGGCCCGTCTAGAGGCGCAGTATTTT. It codes for CAWYTQGARLEAQYF.